The 11 T cell receptor beta chains below come from one sample, sequenced in a study of blood T cell repertoires in COVID-19. Profiled with immunoSEQ multiplex PCR; TCRdb holds only in-frame clones, not every one. The sample lists about 89,000 clones; just under 80% were seen once. The sequencing sample was made of peripheral blood. The receptors come from a man between 65 and 85 years old with COVID-19, enrolled during active disease.

The chain combines TRBV6-2 or TRBV6-3 with TRBJ2-7; possibly TRBD1 for D (6 bases). The V gene's germline CDR1 is MNHEY and CDR2 SVGEGT. V lost 4 bases and J 2 bases, leaving 6 bases between the germline ends. This CDR3 is 12 amino acids long. CDR3 nucleotide sequence: TGTGCCAGCAGTTCAGGGGCCTACGAGCAGTACTTC. It specifies CASSSGAYEQYF.

The sample holds a few counts of this clone. The chain has TRBV4-1 and TRBJ2-3, with a tentative D call TRBD2 (5 bases). In germline, CDR1 is MGHRA, CDR2 YSYEKL. This CDR3 region has 15 residues. The V end was cut by 3 bases, the J end by 2 bases, with 12 bases between. The CDR3 nucleotides are TGCGCCAGCAGCCACGGACTTGACTTCACAGATACGCAGTATTTT. As protein: CASSHGLDFTDTQYF.

The chain is built from TRBV1 and TRBJ2-7; whether TRBD1, the table's D call, matches the DNA was not checked. TRBV1 is a known pseudogene. The CDR3 totals 19 residues. This chain's CDR3 is CTSSQDDRTAEYLSYEQYF. Written as DNA, the CDR3 is TGCACCAGCAGCCAAGATGACAGGACGGCGGAGTATTTGTCCTACGAGCAGTACTTC.

This chain connects TRBV2 to TRBJ1-2, with 7 bases aligning to TRBD1. Germline V gives CDR1 SNHLY, CDR2 FYNNEI. J was trimmed by 2 bases and V by 6 bases; bases with no gene match: 6. This CDR3 region has 14 residues. The CDR3 here is CASRSTGINYGYTF. CDR3 nucleotide sequence: TGTGCCAGCAGATCGACAGGGATCAACTATGGCTACACCTTC.

The chain employs TRBV4-3 and TRBJ2-2; perhaps TRBD1 as D (5 bases). Per the germline V gene, CDR1 is LGHNA and CDR2 is YSLEER. The germline V and J ends were trimmed by 3 bases and 0 bases, with 11 bases remaining between them. The CDR3 is 16 amino acids. The CDR3 is CASSHTRASNTGELFF. The DNA of the CDR3 is TGCGCCAGCAGCCATACCAGGGCCTCGAACACCGGGGAGCTGTTTTTT.

This clone was detected once. This chain connects TRBV18 to TRBJ1-2; possibly TRBD1 for D (6 bases). This CDR3 comprises 13 residues. Germline CDR1 reads KGHSH; CDR2 reads LQKENI. The germline V and J ends were trimmed by 8 bases and 5 bases, with 15 bases remaining between them. CDR3: CASGEGVEYGYTF. The CDR3, as DNA: TGTGCCAGCGGTGAGGGGGTTGAATATGGCTACACCTTC.

The chain uses TRBV6-5 and TRBJ2-7, with 12 nucleotides matching TRBD2. Losses at the gene ends were 10 bases for V and 4 bases for J; bases not matched to a gene: 11. The CDR3 is 15 residues long. In germline, CDR1 is MNHEY, CDR2 SVGAGI. CDR3 residues: CATSGLAGSRYEQYF. DNA of the CDR3: TGTGCCACCTCAGGACTAGCGGGGAGTAGGTACGAGCAGTACTTC.

The CDR3 DNA follows: TGTGCCATCGTTTCTAGCGGGAGCTCCTACGAGCAGTACTTC. This codes for CAIVSSGSSYEQYF. The chain uses TRBV10-3 and TRBJ2-7, with 10 bases lining up with TRBD2. Germline CDR1 ENHRY, CDR2 SYGVKD. V lost 8 bases to trimming and J lost 0 bases; unmatched junction nucleotides: 4. This CDR3 is built from 14 residues.

The chain has TRBV27 and TRBJ2-7, with a tentative D call TRBD1 (6 bases). There are 13 residues in the CDR3. The V gene's germline CDR1 is MNHEY and CDR2 SMNVEV (reference sequence). Trimming stripped 6 bases from V and 0 bases from J, with 9 bases between. CDR3 region: CASRRTASYEQYF. The CDR3 DNA reads as TGTGCCAGCAGACGGACAGCCTCCTACGAGCAGTACTTC.

In DNA form, the CDR3 reads TGTGCCAGCCGACCCGGACAGGGGATGAACACTGAAGCTTTCTTT. Its translation is CASRPGQGMNTEAFF. V gene TRBV28 combines with J gene TRBJ1-1; 9 bases align to TRBD1. Germline CDR1 MDHEN, CDR2 SYDVKM. The CDR3 is 15 amino acids. Germline trimming cut 8 bases from V and 0 bases from J; bases unmatched to any gene: 7.

The V gene is TRBV5-1, the J gene TRBJ2-1; 7 bases line up with TRBD1. This CDR3 has 14 amino acids. J was trimmed by 7 bases and V by 4 bases; bases with no gene match: 8. Germline CDR1 and CDR2: SGHRS and YFSETQ. CDR3 amino acids: CASSPDRSGNEQFF. CDR3 nucleotide sequence: TGCGCCAGCAGCCCGGACAGGTCTGGGAATGAGCAGTTCTTC.